This TCR beta chain was captured in a study of T cells in Graves' hyperthyroidism and ophthalmopathy. Study at large: At the time of initial diagnosis and before any treatment, peripheral blood was collected.

Patients having uncontrolled infection, another autoimmune disease, pregnancy or lactation were not included. In its sample, this clonotype was seen many times. Its specificity is unknown. Overall study results and limits: Within blood appeared most thyroid clonotypes that had expanded above 0.001. A 13 V-J model separated ophthalmopathy from stable hyperthyroidism.

This CDR3 region has 15 residues. V was clipped by 4 bases and J by 8 bases; unmatched bases: 11. The germline V gene has CDR1 SGHTS and CDR2 YDEGEE. Amplification targeted TCR beta CDR3 regions from RNA transcripts. HTBI primers were the set used in a first-round RT-PCR of the TCR CDR3. TCRdb used MiXCR to reprocess the multiplex PCR reads, holding one entry per CDR3 protein. This sample has over 500,000 distinct CDR3 sequences; about 15% occur once, and the top ten carry roughly 29%. The chain uses TRBV5-8 and TRBJ2-1, with 8 bases lining up with TRBD1. This TCR was recovered from a woman under 40 with Graves' ophthalmopathy. The specimen sequenced was blood. Here the CDR3 reads CASSPGQGGYDEQFF. The CDR3 nucleotides read TGTGCCAGCAGCCCCGGACAGGGAGGATATGATGAGCAGTTCTTC.